The TCR beta chain under discussion was sequenced for a study of blood T cell repertoires in COVID-19. Profiled with immunoSEQ multiplex PCR; TCRdb holds only in-frame clones, not every one. The profile shows about 150,000 clones, 65% to 85% of them singletons. The source of this sequence is a man between 65 and 79 years old who had been exposed to COVID-19. Source material: PBMCs or T cells enriched from blood (not recorded which).

CDR3 in DNA: TGCGCCAGCAGCTTGGTGAGCCCGGCGGGTGACGAGCAGTACTTC. Residues: CASSLVSPAGDEQYF. The V and J genes are TRBV5-1 and TRBJ2-7; perhaps TRBD2 as D (5 bases). V was shortened by 0 bases and J by 5 bases, with 15 bases between the two germline ends. The germline V gene has CDR1 SGHRS and CDR2 YFSETQ. The CDR3 totals 15 residues.